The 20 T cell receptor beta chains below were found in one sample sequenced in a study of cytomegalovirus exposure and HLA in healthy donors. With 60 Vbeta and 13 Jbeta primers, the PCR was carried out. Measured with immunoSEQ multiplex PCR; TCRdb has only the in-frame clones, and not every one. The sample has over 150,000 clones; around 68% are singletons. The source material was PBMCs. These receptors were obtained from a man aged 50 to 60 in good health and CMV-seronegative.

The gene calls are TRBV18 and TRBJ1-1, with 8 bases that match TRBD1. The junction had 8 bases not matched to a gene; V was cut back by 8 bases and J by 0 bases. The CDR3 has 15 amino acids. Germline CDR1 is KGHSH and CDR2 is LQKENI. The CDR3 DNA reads TGTGCCAGCCTGCCTGGGACAGGCATGAACACTGAAGCTTTCTTT. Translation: CASLPGTGMNTEAFF. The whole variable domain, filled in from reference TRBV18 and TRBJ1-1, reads NAGVMQNPRHLVRRRGQEARLRCSPMKGHSHVYWYRQLPEEGLKFMVYLQKENIIDESGMPKERFSAEFPKEGPSILRIQQVVRGDSAAYFCASLPGTGMNTEAFFGQGTRLTVV.

This chain's CDR3 is CASSFGLPPYEQYF. The CDR3 DNA sequence: TGTGCCAGCAGTTTTGGGCTCCCCCCCTACGAGCAGTACTTC. V gene TRBV6-5 combines with J gene TRBJ2-7; no reliable D call. V shed 4 bases and J shed 2 bases, with 12 bases lying between them. This CDR3 contains 14 residues. Germline V gene data show CDR1 as MNHEY and CDR2 as SVGAGI.

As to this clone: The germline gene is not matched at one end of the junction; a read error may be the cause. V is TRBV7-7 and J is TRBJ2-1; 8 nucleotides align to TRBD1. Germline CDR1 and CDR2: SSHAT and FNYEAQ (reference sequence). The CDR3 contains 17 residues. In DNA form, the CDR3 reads TGTGCTAGCAGCTTAGCGCAGGACAGGGCGGGGTACAATGAGCAGTTCTTC. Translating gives CASSLAQDRAGYNEQFF.

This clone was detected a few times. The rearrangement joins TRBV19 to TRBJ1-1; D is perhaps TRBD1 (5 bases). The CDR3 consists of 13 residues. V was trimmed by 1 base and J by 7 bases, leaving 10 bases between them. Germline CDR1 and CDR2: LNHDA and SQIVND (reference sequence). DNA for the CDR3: TGTGCCAGTAGTATAGGGGGCAGCGTTGAAGCTTTCTTT. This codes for CASSIGGSVEAFF.

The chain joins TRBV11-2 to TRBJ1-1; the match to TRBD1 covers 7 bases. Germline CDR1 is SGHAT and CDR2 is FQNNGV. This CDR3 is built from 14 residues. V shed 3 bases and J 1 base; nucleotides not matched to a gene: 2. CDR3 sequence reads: CASSFDRANTEAFF. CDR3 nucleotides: TGTGCCAGCAGCTTTGACAGGGCGAACACTGAAGCTTTCTTT.

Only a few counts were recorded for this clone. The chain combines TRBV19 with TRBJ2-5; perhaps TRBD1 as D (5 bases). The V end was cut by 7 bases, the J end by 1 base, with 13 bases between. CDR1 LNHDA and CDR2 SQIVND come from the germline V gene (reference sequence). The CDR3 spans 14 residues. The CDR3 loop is CASKAGHPQETQYF. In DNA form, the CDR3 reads TGTGCCAGTAAGGCAGGGCACCCCCAAGAGACCCAGTACTTC.

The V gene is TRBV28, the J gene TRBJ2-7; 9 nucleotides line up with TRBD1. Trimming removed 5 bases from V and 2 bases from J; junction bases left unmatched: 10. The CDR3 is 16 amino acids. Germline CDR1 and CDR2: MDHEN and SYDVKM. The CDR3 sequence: CASSTFGQGSAYEQYF. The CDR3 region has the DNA TGTGCCAGCAGTACATTCGGACAGGGGTCGGCCTACGAGCAGTACTTC. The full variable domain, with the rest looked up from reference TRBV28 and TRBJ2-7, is DVKVTQSSRYLVKRTGEKVFLECVQDMDHENMFWYRQDPGLGLRLIYFSYDVKMKEKGDIPEGYSVSREKKERFSLILESASTNQTSMYLCASSTFGQGSAYEQYFGPGTRLTVT.

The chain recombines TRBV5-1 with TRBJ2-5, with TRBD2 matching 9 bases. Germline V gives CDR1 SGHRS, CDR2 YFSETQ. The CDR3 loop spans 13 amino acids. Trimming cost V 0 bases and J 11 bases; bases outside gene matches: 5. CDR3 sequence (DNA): TGCGCCAGCAGCTTGGTAATAGCGGGGGAGCAGTACTTC. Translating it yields CASSLVIAGEQYF.

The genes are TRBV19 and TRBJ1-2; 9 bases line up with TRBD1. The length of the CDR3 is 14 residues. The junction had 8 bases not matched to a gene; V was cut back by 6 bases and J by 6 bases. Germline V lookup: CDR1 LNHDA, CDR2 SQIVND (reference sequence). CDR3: CASRETGGDDGYTF. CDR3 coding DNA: TGTGCCAGTAGAGAGACAGGGGGGGATGATGGCTACACCTTC.

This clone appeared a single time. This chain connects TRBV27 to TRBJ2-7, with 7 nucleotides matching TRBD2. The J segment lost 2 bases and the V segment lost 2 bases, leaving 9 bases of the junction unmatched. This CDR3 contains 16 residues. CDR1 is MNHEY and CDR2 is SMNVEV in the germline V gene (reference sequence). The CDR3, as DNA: TGTGCCAGCAGTTTAGAGCGGGGAGGAGAAACCTACGAGCAGTACTTC. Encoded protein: CASSLERGGETYEQYF.

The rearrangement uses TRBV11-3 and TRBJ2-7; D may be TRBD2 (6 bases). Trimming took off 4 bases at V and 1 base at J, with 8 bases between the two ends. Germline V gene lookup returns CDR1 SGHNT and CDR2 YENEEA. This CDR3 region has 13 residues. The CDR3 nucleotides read TGTGCCAGCAGCTCGGGAGAGTCCTACGAGCAGTACTTC. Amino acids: CASSSGESYEQYF.

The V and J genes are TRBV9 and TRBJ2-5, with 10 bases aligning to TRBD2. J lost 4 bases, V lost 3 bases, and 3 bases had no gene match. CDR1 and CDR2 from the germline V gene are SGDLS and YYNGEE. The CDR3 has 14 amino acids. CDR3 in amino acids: CASSGAGGPETQYF. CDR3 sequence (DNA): TGTGCCAGCAGCGGAGCGGGGGGGCCAGAGACCCAGTACTTC.

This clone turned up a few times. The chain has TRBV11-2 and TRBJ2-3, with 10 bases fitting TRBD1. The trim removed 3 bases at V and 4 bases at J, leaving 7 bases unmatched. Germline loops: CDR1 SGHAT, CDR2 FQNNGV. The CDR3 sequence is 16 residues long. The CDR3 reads CASSLQGQGISDTQYF. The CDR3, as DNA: TGTGCCAGCAGCTTGCAGGGACAGGGGATCTCAGATACGCAGTATTTT.

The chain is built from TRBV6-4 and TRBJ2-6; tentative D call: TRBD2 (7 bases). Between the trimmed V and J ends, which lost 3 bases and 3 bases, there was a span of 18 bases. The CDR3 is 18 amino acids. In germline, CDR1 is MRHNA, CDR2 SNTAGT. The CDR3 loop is CASSEEGGPVVGANVLTF. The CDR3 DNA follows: TGTGCCAGCAGTGAAGAGGGGGGGCCGGTAGTTGGGGCCAACGTCCTGACTTTC.

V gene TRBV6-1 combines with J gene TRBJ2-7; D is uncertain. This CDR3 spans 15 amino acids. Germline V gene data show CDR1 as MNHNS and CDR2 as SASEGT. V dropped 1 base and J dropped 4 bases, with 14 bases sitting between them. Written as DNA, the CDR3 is TGTGCCAGCAGTGAAGGTCCGCGGCTGGATTACGAGCAGTACTTC. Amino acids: CASSEGPRLDYEQYF.

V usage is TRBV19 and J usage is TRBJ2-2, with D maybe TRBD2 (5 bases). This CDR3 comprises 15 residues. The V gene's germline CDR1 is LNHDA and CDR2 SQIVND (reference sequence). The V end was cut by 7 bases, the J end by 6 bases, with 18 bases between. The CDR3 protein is CASTSEGLSSGELFF. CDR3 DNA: TGTGCCAGTACCTCTGAGGGATTATCCTCCGGGGAGCTGTTTTTT. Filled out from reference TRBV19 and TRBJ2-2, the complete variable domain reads DGGITQSPKYLFRKEGQNVTLSCEQNLNHDAMYWYRQDPGQGLRLIYYSQIVNDFQKGDIAEGYSVSREKKESFPLTVTSAQKNPTAFYLCASTSEGLSSGELFFGEGSRLTVL.

CDR3 amino acids: CASSLPSRGNTIYF. In DNA, the CDR3 is TGTGCCAGCAGTTTGCCTAGTAGGGGAAACACCATATATTTT. This chain connects TRBV28 to TRBJ1-3; unclear D gene. This CDR3 is 14 amino acids long. The germline CDR1 and CDR2 sequences are MDHEN and SYDVKM. The ends were cut back, 3 bases at V and 4 bases at J, with 10 bases in the middle.

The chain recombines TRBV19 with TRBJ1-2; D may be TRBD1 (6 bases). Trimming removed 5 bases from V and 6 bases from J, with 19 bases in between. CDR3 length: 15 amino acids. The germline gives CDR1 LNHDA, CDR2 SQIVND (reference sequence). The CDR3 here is CASSPNGGGPDGYTF. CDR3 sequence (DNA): TGTGCCAGTAGTCCTAATGGGGGGGGGCCCGATGGCTACACCTTC.

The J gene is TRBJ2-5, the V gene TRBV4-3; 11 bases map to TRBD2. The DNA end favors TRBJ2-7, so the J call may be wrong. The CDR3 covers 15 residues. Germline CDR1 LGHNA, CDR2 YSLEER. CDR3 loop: CASSHVSGGAYEQYF. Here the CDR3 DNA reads TGCGCCAGCAGCCACGTTAGCGGGGGGGCTTACGAGCAGTACTTC.

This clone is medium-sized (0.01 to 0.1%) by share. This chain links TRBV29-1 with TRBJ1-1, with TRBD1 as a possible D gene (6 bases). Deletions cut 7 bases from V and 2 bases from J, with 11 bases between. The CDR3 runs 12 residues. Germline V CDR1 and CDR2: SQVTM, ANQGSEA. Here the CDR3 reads CSAGTQNTEAFF. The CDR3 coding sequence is TGCAGCGCCGGGACACAAAACACTGAAGCTTTCTTT.